This passage covers 2 T cell receptor beta chains from one sample sequenced in a study of T cell repertoires in cytomegalovirus infection. TCRdb ran MiXCR on the reads and lists one entry per CDR3 protein. The repertoire holds around 630,000 distinct CDR3 sequences, with less than 25% as singletons. What was sequenced was CD8+ T cells from PBMCs. The receptors were gathered from a human donor in good health (CMV status not recorded). Some clones in this sample may be carry-over from other donors' samples.

This clonotype was counted between two and nine times. CDR3 sequence: CSARDGQGRDYGYTF. The DNA of the CDR3 is TGCAGTGCTAGAGATGGTCAGGGACGCGACTATGGCTACACCTTC. This chain connects TRBV20-1 to TRBJ1-2, with a weak D call TRBD1 (5 bases). CDR3 length: 15 residues. With 0 bases removed from V and 3 bases from J, the gap between germline ends came to 14 bases. The V gene's germline CDR1 is DFQATT and CDR2 SNEGSKA (reference sequence).

This clonotype was picked up many times. V gene TRBV7-2 combines with J gene TRBJ2-1, with 8 positions matching TRBD2. Germline CDR1 is SGHTA and CDR2 is FQGNSA. V lost 0 bases, J lost 4 bases, and 5 bases stayed unmatched. This CDR3 region has 16 residues. For the CDR3, the DNA is TGTGCCAGCAGCTTAGCGTGGATAGCGGGGTACAATGAGCAGTTCTTC. Protein: CASSLAWIAGYNEQFF.